Detailed here is one T cell receptor beta chain. This sample stems from a study of cytomegalovirus exposure and HLA in healthy donors. Vbeta (60) and Jbeta (13) primers were used in the PCR. Some clones are missing from TCRdb's copy, which holds only in-frame ones; the method was immunoSEQ multiplex PCR. The sample carries 110,000 to 150,000 clones, approximately 82% recorded once. The V end lost 0 bases, the J end lost 0 bases, and 6 bases lay between the germline ends. The CDR3 sequence is 15 residues long. Germline V lookup: CDR1 SNHLY, CDR2 FYNNEI. Sequencing was carried out using PBMCs. The V and J genes are TRBV2 and TRBJ1-3; D ambiguous. The TCR comes from a man aged 35-49 years in good health and CMV-seronegative. As DNA, the CDR3 is TGTGCCAGCAGTGAAGCCAGGAACTCTGGAAACACCATATATTTT. Translation: CASSEARNSGNTIYF.